Included here is one TCR beta chain sequence, with context. Germline assignment: CDR1 KGHSH and CDR2 LQKENI. With 7 bases removed from V and 8 bases from J, the gap between germline ends came to 17 bases. The CDR3 is 14 residues long. This record belongs to a study of blood T cell repertoires in COVID-19. Study-wide background: Sites in the United States, Italy and Spain provided acute and convalescent COVID-19 samples. PBMCs, B-cell-depleted T cells, or T cells provided the cDNA or gDNA that made up the material.

Authors' analysis steps: Estimation of nucleated cell counts was performed using reference gene primer amplification. This table comes from immunoSEQ multiplex PCR, and its TCRdb copy is limited to in-frame clones, with some not included. V and J calls and clone size are those listed in that table; D and trimming were worked out from the DNA. The top ten hold 5.5% to 7% of the sample, which has around 320,000 clones, about 91% seen once. The source is a young woman who had recovered from COVID-19. The chain is built from TRBV18 and TRBJ1-4, with D perhaps matching TRBD1 (5 bases). Sequenced material: peripheral blood. In DNA, the CDR3 is TGTGCCAGCTGTTCCAGGGTCTTGGAGGAAAAACTGTTTTTT. This gives the protein CASCSRVLEEKLFF.